This TCR beta chain was observed in a study of Graves' ophthalmopathy and Graves' hyperthyroidism. This clonotype was seen many times. Since a much larger clone is just one base distant, this may be a read error. Amplification from RNA transcripts yielded the TCR beta CDR3 regions. Second-round multiplex PCR came after first-round RT-PCR with HTBI primers. Each CDR3 protein is one row after TCRdb ran MiXCR on the multiplex PCR reads. The sample lists 400,000 or so distinct CDR3 sequences; roughly a sixth were seen once. Material for sequencing was peripheral blood. The source of this sequence is an adult woman with stable Graves' hyperthyroidism.

The CDR3 spells CASSFGTGISHLHF. The CDR3 nucleotides read TGTGCCAGCAGTTTCGGGACAGGGATCTCACACCTCCACTTT. The chain recombines TRBV12-3 or TRBV12-4 with TRBJ1-6; TRBD1 aligns across 9 bases. CDR3 length: 14 residues.